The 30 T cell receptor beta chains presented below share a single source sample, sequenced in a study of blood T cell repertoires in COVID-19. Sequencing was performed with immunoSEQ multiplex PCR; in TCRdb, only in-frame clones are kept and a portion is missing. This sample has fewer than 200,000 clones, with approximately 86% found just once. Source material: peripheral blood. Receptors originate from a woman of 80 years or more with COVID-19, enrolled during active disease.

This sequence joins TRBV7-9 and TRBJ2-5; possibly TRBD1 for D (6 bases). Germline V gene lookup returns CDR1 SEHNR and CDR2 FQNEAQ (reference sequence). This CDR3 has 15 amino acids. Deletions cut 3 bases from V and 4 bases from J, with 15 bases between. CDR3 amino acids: CASSLYRAGAETQYF. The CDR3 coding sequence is TGTGCCAGCAGCTTGTACAGGGCGGGTGCAGAGACCCAGTACTTC.

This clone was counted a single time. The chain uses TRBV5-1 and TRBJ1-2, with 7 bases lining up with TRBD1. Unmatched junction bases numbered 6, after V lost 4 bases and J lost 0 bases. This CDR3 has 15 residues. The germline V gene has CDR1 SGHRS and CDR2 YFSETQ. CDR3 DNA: TGCGCCAGCAGCGCAACAGGGGCCACTAACTATGGCTACACCTTC. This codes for CASSATGATNYGYTF.

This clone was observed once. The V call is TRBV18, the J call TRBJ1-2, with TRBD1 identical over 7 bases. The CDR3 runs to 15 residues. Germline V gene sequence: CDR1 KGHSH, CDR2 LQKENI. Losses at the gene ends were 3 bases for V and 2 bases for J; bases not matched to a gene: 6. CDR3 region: CASSPAGQLNYGYTF. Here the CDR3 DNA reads TGTGCCAGCTCACCCGCGGGACAGTTAAACTATGGCTACACCTTC.

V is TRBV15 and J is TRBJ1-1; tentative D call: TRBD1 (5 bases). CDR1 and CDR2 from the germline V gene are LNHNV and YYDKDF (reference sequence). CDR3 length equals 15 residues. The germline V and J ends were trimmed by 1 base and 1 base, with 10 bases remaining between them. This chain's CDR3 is CATSRGGTANTEAFF. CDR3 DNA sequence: TGTGCCACCAGCAGAGGGGGGACTGCGAACACTGAAGCTTTCTTT.

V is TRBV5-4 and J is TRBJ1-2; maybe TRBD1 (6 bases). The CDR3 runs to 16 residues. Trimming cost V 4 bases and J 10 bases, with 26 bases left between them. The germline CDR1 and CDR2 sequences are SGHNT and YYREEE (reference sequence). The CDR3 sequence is CASSPHPPTGVGSYTF. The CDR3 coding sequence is TGTGCCAGCAGCCCGCACCCCCCGACAGGTGTTGGGTCCTACACCTTC.

DNA of the CDR3: TGTGCCAGCAGTCGGACAGGCTGGGGTGGCTACACCTTC. Its protein is CASSRTGWGGYTF. V and J are TRBV5-6 and TRBJ1-2, with 7 bases aligning to TRBD1. The CDR3 loop spans 13 amino acids. The junction had 8 bases not matched to a gene; V was cut back by 5 bases and J by 7 bases. Germline CDR1 SGHDT, CDR2 YYEEEE.

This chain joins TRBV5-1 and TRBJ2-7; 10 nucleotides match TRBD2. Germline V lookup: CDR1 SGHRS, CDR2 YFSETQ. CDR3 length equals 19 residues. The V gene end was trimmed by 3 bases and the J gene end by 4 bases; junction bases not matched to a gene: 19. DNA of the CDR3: TGCGCCAGCAGCTCTACCGGAGCTAGCGGGGGAGCTAAAGCTTACGAGCAGTACTTC. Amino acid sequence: CASSSTGASGGAKAYEQYF.

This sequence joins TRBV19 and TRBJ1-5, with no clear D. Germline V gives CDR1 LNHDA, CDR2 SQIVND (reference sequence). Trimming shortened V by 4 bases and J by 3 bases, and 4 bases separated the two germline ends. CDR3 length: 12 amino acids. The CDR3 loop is CASSRLNQPQHF. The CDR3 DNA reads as TGTGCCAGTAGTAGGCTCAATCAGCCCCAGCATTTT.

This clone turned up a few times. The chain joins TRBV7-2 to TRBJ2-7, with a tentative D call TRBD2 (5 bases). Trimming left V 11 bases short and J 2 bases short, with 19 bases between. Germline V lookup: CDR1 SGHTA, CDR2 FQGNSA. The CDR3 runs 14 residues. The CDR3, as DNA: TGTGCCGAGATCGGGGATGTCCCCCCCTACGAGCAGTACTTC. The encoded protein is CAEIGDVPPYEQYF.

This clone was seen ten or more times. This CDR3 reads CASSDSGGATGELFF. CDR3 bases: TGTGCCAGCAGCGATAGCGGGGGGGCCACCGGGGAGCTGTTTTTT. The chain is built from TRBV7-2 and TRBJ2-2, with TRBD2 matching over 11 bases. Trimming removed 5 bases from V and 4 bases from J; junction bases left unmatched: 3. CDR1 is SGHTA and CDR2 is FQGNSA in the germline V gene. This CDR3 has 15 residues.

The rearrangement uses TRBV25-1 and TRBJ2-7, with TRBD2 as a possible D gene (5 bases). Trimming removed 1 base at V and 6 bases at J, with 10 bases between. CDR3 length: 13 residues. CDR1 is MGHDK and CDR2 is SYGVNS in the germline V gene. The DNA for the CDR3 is TGTGCCAGCAGTGAATTGGACTTTGCCGAGCAGTACTTC. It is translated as CASSELDFAEQYF.

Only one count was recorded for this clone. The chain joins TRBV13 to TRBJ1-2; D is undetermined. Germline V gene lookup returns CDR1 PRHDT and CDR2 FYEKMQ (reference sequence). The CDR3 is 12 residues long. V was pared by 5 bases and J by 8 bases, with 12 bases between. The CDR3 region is CASSPRAPGYTF. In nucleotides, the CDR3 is TGTGCCAGCAGCCCTCGAGCTCCCGGCTACACCTTC. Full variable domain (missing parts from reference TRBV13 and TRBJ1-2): AAGVIQSPRHLIKEKRETATLKCYPIPRHDTVYWYQQGPGQDPQFLISFYEKMQSDKGSIPDRFSAQQFSDYHSELNMSSLELGDSALYFCASSPRAPGYTFGSGTRLTVV.

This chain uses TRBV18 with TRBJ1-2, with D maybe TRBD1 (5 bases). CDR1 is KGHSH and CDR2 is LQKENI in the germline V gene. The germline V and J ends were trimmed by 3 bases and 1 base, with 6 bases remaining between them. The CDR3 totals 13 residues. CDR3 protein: CASSPTDNYGYTF. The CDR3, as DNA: TGTGCCAGCTCACCGACAGATAACTATGGCTACACCTTC. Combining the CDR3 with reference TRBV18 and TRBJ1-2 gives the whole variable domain NAGVMQNPRHLVRRRGQEARLRCSPMKGHSHVYWYRQLPEEGLKFMVYLQKENIIDESGMPKERFSAEFPKEGPSILRIQQVVRGDSAAYFCASSPTDNYGYTFGSGTRLTVV.

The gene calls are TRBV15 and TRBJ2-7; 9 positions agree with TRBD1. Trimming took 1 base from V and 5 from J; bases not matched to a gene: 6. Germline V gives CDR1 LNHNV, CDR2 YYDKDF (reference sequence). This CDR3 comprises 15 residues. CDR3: CATSRGGQGWDEQYF. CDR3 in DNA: TGTGCCACCAGCAGAGGCGGACAGGGGTGGGACGAGCAGTACTTC.

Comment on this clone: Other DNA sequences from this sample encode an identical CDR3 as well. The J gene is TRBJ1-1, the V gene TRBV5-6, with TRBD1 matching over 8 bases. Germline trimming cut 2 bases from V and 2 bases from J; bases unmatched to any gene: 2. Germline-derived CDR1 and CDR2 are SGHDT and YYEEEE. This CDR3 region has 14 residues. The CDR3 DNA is TGTGCCAGCAGCTTACCAGGGGGCAACACTGAAGCTTTCTTT. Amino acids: CASSLPGGNTEAFF.

The CDR3 region is CASSLDRGVLVTEAFF. The CDR3 DNA reads TGTGCCAGCAGCTTAGATCGCGGGGTTTTGGTCACTGAAGCTTTCTTT. This chain connects TRBV11-2 to TRBJ1-1; D gene uncertain. Trimming cost V 0 bases and J 4 bases, with 15 bases left between them. Germline CDR1 SGHAT, CDR2 FQNNGV. The CDR3 has 16 residues.

CDR3 in DNA: TGTGCCACCTCGCCGGGACAGGGCTTCCAAGCCAAAAACATTCAGTACTTC. Translated: CATSPGQGFQAKNIQYF. J is TRBJ2-4 and V is TRBV24-1; TRBD1 matches at 9 bases. This CDR3 contains 17 residues. V trimming: 9 bases; J trimming: 0 bases; junction bases outside the gene matches: 11. Per germline, CDR1 KGHDR and CDR2 SFDVKD.

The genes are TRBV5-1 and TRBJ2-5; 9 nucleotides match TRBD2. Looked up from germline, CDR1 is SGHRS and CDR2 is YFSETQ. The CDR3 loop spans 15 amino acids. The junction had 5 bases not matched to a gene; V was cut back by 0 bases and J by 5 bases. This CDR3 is CASSLGSGGGETQYF. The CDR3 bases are TGCGCCAGCAGCTTGGGTAGCGGGGGAGGCGAGACCCAGTACTTC.

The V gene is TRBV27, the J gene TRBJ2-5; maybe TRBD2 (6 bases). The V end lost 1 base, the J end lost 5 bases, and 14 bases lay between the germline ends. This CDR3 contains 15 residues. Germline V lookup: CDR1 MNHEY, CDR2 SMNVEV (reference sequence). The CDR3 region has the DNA TGTGCCAGCAGTTTATGGGGGGTAGAAGTGGAGACCCAGTACTTC. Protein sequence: CASSLWGVEVETQYF.

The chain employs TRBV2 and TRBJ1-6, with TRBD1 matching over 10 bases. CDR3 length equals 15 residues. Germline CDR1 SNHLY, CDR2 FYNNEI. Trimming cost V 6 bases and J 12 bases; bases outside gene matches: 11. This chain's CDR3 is CASRPTTGGFLPLHF. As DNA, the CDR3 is TGTGCCAGCAGACCTACGACAGGGGGCTTTTTACCCCTCCACTTT.

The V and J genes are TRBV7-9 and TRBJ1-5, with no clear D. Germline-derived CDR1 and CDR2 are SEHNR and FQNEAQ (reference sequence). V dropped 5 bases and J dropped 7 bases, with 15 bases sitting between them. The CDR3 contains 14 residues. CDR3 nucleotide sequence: TGTGCCAGCAGCCCTCGGGAATCGGGGCAGCCCCAGCATTTT. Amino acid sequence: CASSPRESGQPQHF.

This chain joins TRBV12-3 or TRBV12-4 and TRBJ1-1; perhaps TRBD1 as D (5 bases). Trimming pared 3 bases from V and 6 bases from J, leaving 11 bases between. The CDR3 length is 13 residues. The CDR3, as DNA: TGTGCCAGCAGTTTGGCAGGGATGGCTGAAGCTTTCTTT. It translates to CASSLAGMAEAFF.

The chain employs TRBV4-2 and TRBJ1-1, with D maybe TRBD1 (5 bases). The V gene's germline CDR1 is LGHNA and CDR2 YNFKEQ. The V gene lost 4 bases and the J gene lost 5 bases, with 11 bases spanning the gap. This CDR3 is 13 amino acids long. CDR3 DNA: TGTGCCAGCAGCCCCCGTAAGGGGACTGAAGCTTTCTTT. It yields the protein CASSPRKGTEAFF.

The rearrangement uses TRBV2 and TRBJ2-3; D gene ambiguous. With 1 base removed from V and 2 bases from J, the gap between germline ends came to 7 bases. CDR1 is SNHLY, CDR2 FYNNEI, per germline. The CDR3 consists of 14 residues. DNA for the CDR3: TGTGCCAGCAGTGAAGGACTCCTCACAGATACGCAGTATTTT. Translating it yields CASSEGLLTDTQYF.

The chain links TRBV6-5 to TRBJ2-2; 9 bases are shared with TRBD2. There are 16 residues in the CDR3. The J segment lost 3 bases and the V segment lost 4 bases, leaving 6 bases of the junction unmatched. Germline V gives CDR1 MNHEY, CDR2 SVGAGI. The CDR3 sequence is CASSSPLAGDTGELFF. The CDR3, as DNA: TGTGCCAGCAGTTCCCCATTAGCGGGGGACACCGGGGAGCTGTTTTTT.

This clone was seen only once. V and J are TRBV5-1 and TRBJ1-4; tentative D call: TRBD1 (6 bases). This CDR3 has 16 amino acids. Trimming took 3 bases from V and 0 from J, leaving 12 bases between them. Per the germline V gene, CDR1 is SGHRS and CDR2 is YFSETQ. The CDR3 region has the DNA TGCGCCAGCAGCTCACAACAGGGTGCAACTAATGAAAAACTGTTTTTT. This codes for CASSSQQGATNEKLFF.

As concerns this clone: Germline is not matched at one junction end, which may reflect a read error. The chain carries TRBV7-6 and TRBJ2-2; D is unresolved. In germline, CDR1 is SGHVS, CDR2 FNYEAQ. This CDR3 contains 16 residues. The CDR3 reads CASSLARLRNTGELFF. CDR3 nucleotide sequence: TGTGCCAGCAGTTTAGCCCGCCTACGAAACACCGGGGAGCTGTTTTTT. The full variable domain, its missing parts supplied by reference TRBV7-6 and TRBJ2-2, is GAGVSQSPRYKVTKRGQDVALRCDPISGHVSLYWYRQALGQGPEFLTYFNYEAQQDKSGLPNDRFSAERPEGSISTLTIQRTEQRDSAMYRCASSLARLRNTGELFFGEGSRLTVL.

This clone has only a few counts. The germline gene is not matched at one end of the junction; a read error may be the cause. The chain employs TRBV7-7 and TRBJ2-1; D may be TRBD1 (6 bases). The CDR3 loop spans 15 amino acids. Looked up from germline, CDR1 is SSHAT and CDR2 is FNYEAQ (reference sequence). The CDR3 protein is CASSEVAGAYNEQFF. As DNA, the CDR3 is TGTGCTAGCAGCGAGGTGGCAGGGGCCTACAATGAGCAGTTCTTC.

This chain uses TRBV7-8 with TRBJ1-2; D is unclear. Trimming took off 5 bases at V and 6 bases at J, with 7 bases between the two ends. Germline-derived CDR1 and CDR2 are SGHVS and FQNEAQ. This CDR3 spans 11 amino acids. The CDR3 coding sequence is TGTGCCAGCAGCACCGGGGATGGCTACACCTTC. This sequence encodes CASSTGDGYTF.

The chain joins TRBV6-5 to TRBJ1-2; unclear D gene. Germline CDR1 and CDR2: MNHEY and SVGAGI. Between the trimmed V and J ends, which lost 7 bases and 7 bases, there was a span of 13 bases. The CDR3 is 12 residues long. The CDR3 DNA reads TGTGCCAGCATTGCGGAGAGCGGTGGCTACACCTTC. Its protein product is CASIAESGGYTF.